The 2 T cell receptor beta chains given below trace back to one sample, sequenced in a study of regulatory T cells in long-lasting Graves disease. Time point denoted: newly diagnosed GD, antithyroid drugs for less than 3 months. Extracted RNA from PBMCs served as the source of the TCR library. Libraries of TCR beta came from iRepertoire HTBI primers plus Arm-PCR of CDR3 regions. TCRdb analysed the multiplex PCR reads with MiXCR anew, one entry per CDR3 protein. The sample has approximately 400,000 distinct CDR3 sequences, around 14% seen once. The data were also submitted as part of a second study, on T cells in Graves' hyperthyroidism and ophthalmopathy.

Here the sequenced sample was peripheral blood mononuclear cells (PBMCs), taken at new diagnosis, from a patient treated with antithyroid drugs. These receptors were obtained from a woman in her thirties with Graves disease.

CDR3 coding DNA: TGTGCCAGCGGGAGAGGGGACACCGGGGAGCTGTTTTTT. Translating gives CASGRGDTGELFF. This chain joins TRBV25-1 and TRBJ2-2; D might be TRBD1 or TRBD2, each matching 5 bases. Germline V gene sequence: CDR1 MGHDK, CDR2 SYGVNS. This CDR3 has 13 residues. Deletions cut 8 bases from V and 3 bases from J, with 10 bases between.

This clonotype was observed a handful of times. This chain connects TRBV29-1 to TRBJ2-7, with D perhaps assigned TRBD1 or TRBD2 (5 bases each). V was shortened by 3 bases and J by 4 bases, with 13 bases between the two germline ends. CDR3 length: 13 residues. Germline CDR1 and CDR2: SQVTM and ANQGSEA. The CDR3 is CSVDDGAQYEQYF. CDR3 bases: TGCAGCGTTGATGACGGGGCGCAATACGAGCAGTACTTC.